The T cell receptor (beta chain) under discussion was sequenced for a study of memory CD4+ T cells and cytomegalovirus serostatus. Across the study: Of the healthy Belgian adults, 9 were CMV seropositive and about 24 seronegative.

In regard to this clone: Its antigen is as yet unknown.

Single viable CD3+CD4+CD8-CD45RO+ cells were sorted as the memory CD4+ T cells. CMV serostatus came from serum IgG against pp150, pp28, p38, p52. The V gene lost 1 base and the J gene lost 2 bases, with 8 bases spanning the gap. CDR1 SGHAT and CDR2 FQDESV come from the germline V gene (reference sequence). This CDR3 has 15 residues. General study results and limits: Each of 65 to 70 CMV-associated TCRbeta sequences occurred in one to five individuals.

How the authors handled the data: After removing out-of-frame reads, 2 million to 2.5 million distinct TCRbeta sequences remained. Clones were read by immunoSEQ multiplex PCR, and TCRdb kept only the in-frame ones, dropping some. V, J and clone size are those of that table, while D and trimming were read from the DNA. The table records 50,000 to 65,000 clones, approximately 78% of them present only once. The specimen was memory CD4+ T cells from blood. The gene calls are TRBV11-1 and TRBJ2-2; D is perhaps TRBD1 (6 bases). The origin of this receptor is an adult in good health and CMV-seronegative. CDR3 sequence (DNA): TGTGCCAGCAGCTTAGATGGGACAAACACCGGGGAGCTGTTTTTT. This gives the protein CASSLDGTNTGELFF.